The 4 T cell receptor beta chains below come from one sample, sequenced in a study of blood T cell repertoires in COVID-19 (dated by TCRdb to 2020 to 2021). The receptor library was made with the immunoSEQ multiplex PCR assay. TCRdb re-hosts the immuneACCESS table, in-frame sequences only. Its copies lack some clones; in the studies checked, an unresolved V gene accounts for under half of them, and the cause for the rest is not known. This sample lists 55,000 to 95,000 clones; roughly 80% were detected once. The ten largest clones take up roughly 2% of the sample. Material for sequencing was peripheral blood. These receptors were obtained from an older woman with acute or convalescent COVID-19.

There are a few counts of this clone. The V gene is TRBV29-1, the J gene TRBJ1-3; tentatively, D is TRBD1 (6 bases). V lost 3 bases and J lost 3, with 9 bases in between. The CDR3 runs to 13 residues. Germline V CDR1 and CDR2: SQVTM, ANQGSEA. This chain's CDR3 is CSVDEGVGNTIYF. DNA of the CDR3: TGCAGCGTTGATGAGGGGGTTGGAAACACCATATATTTT.

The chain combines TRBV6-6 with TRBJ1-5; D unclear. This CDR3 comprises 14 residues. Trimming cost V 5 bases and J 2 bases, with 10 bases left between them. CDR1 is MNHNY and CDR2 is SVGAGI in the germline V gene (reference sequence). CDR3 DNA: TGTGCCAGCAGTCTGGTCCAGGGCAATCAGCCCCAGCATTTT. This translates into CASSLVQGNQPQHF.

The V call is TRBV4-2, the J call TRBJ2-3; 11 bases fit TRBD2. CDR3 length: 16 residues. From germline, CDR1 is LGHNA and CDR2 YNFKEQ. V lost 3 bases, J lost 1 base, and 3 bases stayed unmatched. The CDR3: CASSHELAGGTDTQYF. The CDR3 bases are TGTGCCAGCAGCCATGAACTAGCGGGGGGCACAGATACGCAGTATTTT.

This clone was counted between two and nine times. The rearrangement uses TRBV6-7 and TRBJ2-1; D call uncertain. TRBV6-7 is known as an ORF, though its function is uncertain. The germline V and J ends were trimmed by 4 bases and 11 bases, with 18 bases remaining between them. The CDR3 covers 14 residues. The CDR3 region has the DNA TGTGCCAGCAGTTCCACCCTGGCCCCATCACAGCAGTTCTTC. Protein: CASSSTLAPSQQFF.